The rows below give T cell receptor beta chains drawn from one sample of a study of blood T cells in healthy people across ages. In TCRdb, the 5' RACE reads were re-called with MiXCR into one record per CDR3 protein. The table lists hundreds of thousands of distinct CDR3 sequences, 20% to 25% of them singletons. Sequenced: blood. Every receptor here comes from a man between 65 and 85 years old in good health. Each CDR3 is given with its conserved first and last residue.

>19|TRBV6-1
CASSEDRQGAGYAKNIQYF
>15|TRBV7-2
CASSLVGQLYNEQFF
>17|TRBV7-3
CASSVIAGWLGTDTQYF
>13|TRBV3-1
CASSQDVYRTLFF
>14|TRBV12-3/TRBV12-4
CASSSLTANYGYTF
>18|TRBV4-1
CASSQDGRQGRNTGELFF
>15|TRBV7-2
CASSLLRGGTDTQYF
>15|TRBV12-3/TRBV12-4
CASKMGDRSYNEQFF
>17|TRBV3-1
CASSQRHRGASTDTQYF
>16|TRBV7-2
CASSLAGTSGIDTQYF
>15|TRBV11-2
CASSLVGHSNQPQHF
>13|TRBV20-1
CSARDSSTDTQYF
>15|TRBV9
CASSDPSGGALEQFF
>12|TRBV12-3/TRBV12-4
CASSLGQGTVNF
>17|TRBV29-1
CSVESLSGGLLYNEQFF
>17|TRBV6-5
CASSYSWMEQPKNIQCF
>13|TRBV7-9
CASSLHREDTQYF
>12|TRBV5-1
CASSPTGQGYTF
>14|TRBV29-1
CSAMTDLWANVLTF
>14|TRBV15
CATSRDFSFQPQHF
>17|TRBV5-1
CASSRPGSGTAYYGYTF
>13|TRBV12-3/TRBV12-4
CTSSLVGGDGYTF
>15|TRBV7-2
CASSLINRGNYGYTF
>16|TRBV24-1
CATSDRRGRGIGELFF
>14|TRBV12-3/TRBV12-4
CASSLASQTDTQYF
>15|TRBV2
CASTGATGNYNEQFF
>13|TRBV7-6
CASSPTTGQPQHF
>12|TRBV28
CASSLSVSEQYF
>14|TRBV7-8
CASSGGLGSYEQYF
>16|TRBV5-1
CASSLQGSGSYNEQFF
>13|TRBV18
CASSPPIEETQYF
>12|TRBV29-1
CSVRQSTDTQYF
>14|TRBV11-2
CASSSTGGVVSAFF
>11|TRBV29-1
CSVDGSVGYTF
>14|TRBV12-3/TRBV12-4
CASSSLPGADEQYF
>15|TRBV6-6
CASSIQGVDKNIQYF
>13|TRBV4-1
CASAIGGNTEAFF
>17|TRBV7-9
CASSFLRGLAGNNEQFF
>15|TRBV12-3/TRBV12-4
CASSLRSSGANVLTF
>17|TRBV5-1
CASSSTSGGAIEETQYF
>14|TRBV7-8
CASTPETGGEKLFF
>14|TRBV3-1
CASSIGRMGEKLFF
>13|TRBV27
CASSSDRRGEQFF
>13|TRBV7-8
CASAGLQTFGYTF